This TCR beta chain was identified in a study of T cells in Graves' hyperthyroidism and ophthalmopathy. RNA transcripts gave rise to amplified TCR beta CDR3 regions. RT-PCR in the first round (using the HTBI primer set) targeted the TCR CDR3. MiXCR was run by TCRdb on the multiplex PCR reads, yielding one entry per CDR3 protein. The sample shows hundreds of thousands of distinct CDR3 sequences, 20% to 30% of them seen only once. J gave up 0 bases and V 5 bases, and 9 bases lay outside the gene matches. The CDR3 length is 16 residues. Study-level findings and limits: Among thyroid clonotypes expanded above 0.001, most also appeared in blood.

This clonotype occurred many times. The antigen remains undetermined. The J gene is TRBJ2-5, the V gene TRBV12-3 or TRBV12-4; 7 bases are a match to TRBD1. The sequencing sample was made of blood. The source is a man aged 45 to 65 with Graves' hyperthyroidism. CDR3 protein: CASSTRDSGNQETQYF. The CDR3, as DNA: TGTGCCAGCAGTACCAGGGACAGCGGAAACCAAGAGACCCAGTACTTC.